The 16 T cell receptor beta chains listed next were all sequenced from one sample in a study of blood T cell repertoires in COVID-19. The table came from immunoSEQ multiplex PCR; TCRdb's copy has only in-frame clones and leaves some out. The sample yields approximately 140,000 clones, 85% to 90% seen once. Sequenced material: peripheral blood. The receptors here all came from a man between 50 and 59 years old with active or convalescent COVID-19.

The chain recombines TRBV7-9 with TRBJ2-7; TRBD2 matches 9 bases. Trimming removed 3 bases from V and 5 bases from J; junction bases left unmatched: 8. This CDR3 region has 15 residues. Germline-derived CDR1 and CDR2 are SEHNR and FQNEAQ (reference sequence). The CDR3, as DNA: TGTGCCAGCAGCTTTAATCTAGCGGGAATCCACGAGCAGTACTTC. Translation gives CASSFNLAGIHEQYF.

This chain links TRBV19 with TRBJ2-2; 7 bases line up with TRBD2. This CDR3 is built from 19 residues. Per the germline V gene, CDR1 is LNHDA and CDR2 is SQIVND (reference sequence). V was pared by 2 bases and J by 1 base, with 13 bases of the junction left unmatched. The CDR3 region is CASSIPRRAGVLNTGELFF. CDR3 in DNA: TGTGCCAGTAGTATACCTCGTAGGGCGGGAGTTTTGAACACCGGGGAGCTGTTTTTT.

The chain is built from TRBV18 and TRBJ2-7; the D gene is possibly TRBD1 (6 bases). The CDR3 has 17 residues. Trimming pared 6 bases from V and 0 bases from J, leaving 21 bases between. From germline, CDR1 is KGHSH and CDR2 LQKENI. Here the CDR3 reads CASSIAGRGESSYEQYF. The CDR3 nucleotides are TGTGCCAGCTCCATAGCTGGCAGGGGAGAGTCCTCCTACGAGCAGTACTTC.

This clone occurred a few times. The V gene is TRBV5-1, the J gene TRBJ2-5; the match to TRBD1 covers 12 bases. CDR3 length: 15 amino acids. V lost 9 bases and J lost 5; bases outside the gene matches: 11. Germline V gene sequence: CDR1 SGHRS, CDR2 YFSETQ. CDR3 bases: TGCGCCACCAAGCGGGGACAGGGGGCGCGGGAGACCCAGTACTTC. Amino acid sequence: CATKRGQGARETQYF.

The V call is TRBV28, the J call TRBJ1-4; no clear D gene. V dropped 5 bases and J dropped 8 bases, with 15 bases sitting between them. The CDR3 loop spans 14 amino acids. Per the germline V gene, CDR1 is MDHEN and CDR2 is SYDVKM. CDR3 in amino acids: CASSPRNLKEKLFF. The CDR3 region has the DNA TGTGCCAGCAGTCCCCGAAACTTGAAAGAAAAACTGTTTTTT.

The rearrangement joins TRBV5-4 to TRBJ1-1, with TRBD1 matching over 10 bases. After removal of 0 bases from V and 7 bases from J, the junction contained 9 bases not matched to a gene. CDR1 and CDR2 from the germline V gene are SGHNT and YYREEE (reference sequence). This CDR3 has 16 residues. CDR3 nucleotides: TGTGCCAGCAGCTTGGAGGGACAGGGGCCGCGGGGTGAAGCTTTCTTT. Translation gives CASSLEGQGPRGEAFF. The full variable domain, in which reference TRBV5-4 and TRBJ1-1 provide the parts outside the CDR3, is ETGVTQSPTHLIKTRGQQVTLRCSSQSGHNTVSWYQQALGQGPQFIFQYYREEENGRGNFPPRFSGLQFPNYSSELNVNALELDDSALYLCASSLEGQGPRGEAFFGQGTRLTVV.

The chain employs TRBV5-4 and TRBJ1-2; maybe TRBD1 (5 bases). Trimming stripped 3 bases from V and 1 base from J, with 10 bases between. The length of the CDR3 is 14 residues. CDR1 and CDR2 from the germline V gene are SGHNT and YYREEE (reference sequence). The CDR3 DNA reads TGTGCCAGCAGCTGGGGCCGGTTTAACTATGGCTACACCTTC. Translated: CASSWGRFNYGYTF.

This chain uses TRBV5-4 with TRBJ2-5; 9 positions match TRBD2. V shed 7 bases, J shed 4 bases, and the junction held 5 bases outside the gene matches. The CDR3 has 13 amino acids. In germline, CDR1 is SGHNT, CDR2 YYREEE (reference sequence). DNA for the CDR3: TGTGCCAGCGCAAAAGCGGGAGGAGAGACCCAGTACTTC. Translation gives CASAKAGGETQYF.

This clone has only one observation. The V and J genes are TRBV6-5 and TRBJ1-6; D gene ambiguous. Germline CDR1 MNHEY, CDR2 SVGAGI. V lost 6 bases to trimming and J lost 9 bases, with 18 bases between them. This CDR3 comprises 15 residues. Here the CDR3 reads CASREGDVAISPLHF. CDR3 DNA sequence: TGTGCCAGCAGGGAGGGAGACGTAGCCATTTCACCCCTCCACTTT.

The gene calls are TRBV19 and TRBJ1-1; D possibly corresponds to TRBD1 (6 bases). Trimming took 5 bases from V and 1 from J, leaving 14 bases between them. CDR3 length: 15 residues. CDR1 and CDR2 (germline): LNHDA, SQIVND (reference sequence). CDR3 protein: CASSPWTVGNTEAFF. CDR3 DNA: TGTGCCAGTAGTCCTTGGACAGTTGGGAACACTGAAGCTTTCTTT. The variable domain in full, with the rest retrieved from reference TRBV19 and TRBJ1-1, is DGGITQSPKYLFRKEGQNVTLSCEQNLNHDAMYWYRQDPGQGLRLIYYSQIVNDFQKGDIAEGYSVSREKKESFPLTVTSAQKNPTAFYLCASSPWTVGNTEAFFGQGTRLTVV.

This clone was recorded once. The J gene is TRBJ2-4, the V gene TRBV10-1; 8 nucleotides agree with TRBD2. CDR3 length equals 14 residues. Germline lookup yields CDR1 WNHNN and CDR2 SYGVQD (reference sequence). Trimming removed 3 bases from V and 7 bases from J; junction bases left unmatched: 5. CDR3 nucleotides: TGCGCCAGCAGTGAAGCGGGGGTCCTTAACATTCAGTACTTC. It codes for CASSEAGVLNIQYF.

This clone appeared once. The chain couples TRBV5-1 to TRBJ2-1; 13 bases line up with TRBD2. Losses at the gene ends were 2 bases for V and 4 bases for J; bases not matched to a gene: 3. This CDR3 has 16 residues. Germline V gene sequence: CDR1 SGHRS, CDR2 YFSETQ. This CDR3 reads CASSLGTSGEYNEQFF. The CDR3 DNA sequence: TGCGCCAGCAGCTTAGGGACTAGCGGGGAATACAATGAGCAGTTCTTC. Full variable domain (missing parts from reference TRBV5-1 and TRBJ2-1): KAGVTQTPRYLIKTRGQQVTLSCSPISGHRSVSWYQQTPGQGLQFLFEYFSETQRNKGNFPGRFSGRQFSNSRSEMNVSTLELGDSALYLCASSLGTSGEYNEQFFGPGTRLTVL.

The chain employs TRBV24-1 and TRBJ2-1; 11 bases agree with TRBD2. This CDR3 is built from 15 residues. The V gene's germline CDR1 is KGHDR and CDR2 SFDVKD. Trimming removed 9 bases from V and 4 bases from J; junction bases left unmatched: 7. The chain's CDR3 is CATGWTSGSYNEQFF. For the CDR3, the DNA is TGTGCCACCGGGTGGACTAGCGGGTCATACAATGAGCAGTTCTTC.

A single count supports this clone. This chain joins TRBV18 and TRBJ2-7; D is unresolved. The germline CDR1 and CDR2 sequences are KGHSH and LQKENI. Trimming took 3 bases from V and 5 from J, leaving 20 bases between them. This CDR3 is 16 amino acids long. The CDR3 DNA reads as TGTGCCAGCTCACCCCCTGGCAAAGCCGACATCAACGAGCAGTACTTC. Protein product: CASSPPGKADINEQYF.

This chain uses TRBV19 with TRBJ2-3, with TRBD2 identical over 7 bases. Germline assignment: CDR1 LNHDA and CDR2 SQIVND (reference sequence). The CDR3 is 17 amino acids. V was pared by 1 base and J by 2 bases, with 9 bases of the junction left unmatched. CDR3 residues: CASSIVLAAGFTDTQYF. The CDR3 coding sequence is TGTGCCAGTAGTATAGTCCTCGCAGCGGGGTTCACAGATACGCAGTATTTT. Full variable domain (outside the CDR3, taken from reference TRBV19 and TRBJ2-3): DGGITQSPKYLFRKEGQNVTLSCEQNLNHDAMYWYRQDPGQGLRLIYYSQIVNDFQKGDIAEGYSVSREKKESFPLTVTSAQKNPTAFYLCASSIVLAAGFTDTQYFGPGTRLTVL.

The rearrangement uses TRBV6-5 and TRBJ1-3; 8 bases are a match to TRBD1. Germline V gene data show CDR1 as MNHEY and CDR2 as SVGAGI. The V and J ends lost 2 bases and 0 bases, in that order; junction bases with no gene match: 0. The CDR3 spans 15 residues. CDR3 in DNA: TGTGCCAGCAGTTACGACAGGGGCTCTGGAAACACCATATATTTT. Protein: CASSYDRGSGNTIYF.